The text below deals with one T cell receptor (beta chain). The sample belongs to a study of blood T cell repertoires in COVID-19. CDR1 is SGHRS, CDR2 YFSETQ, per germline. The CDR3 covers 15 residues. V was trimmed by 2 bases and J by 4 bases, leaving 10 bases between them. Original processing notes: Cell counts per sample came from amplifying reference gene primers. Profiled with immunoSEQ multiplex PCR; TCRdb holds only in-frame clones, not every one. V and J calls and clone size come straight from that table; D and trimming were deduced from the DNA. Of some 60,000 clones in the sample, approximately 86% were seen once.

Sequencing used peripheral blood. This receptor was taken from a human donor with active COVID-19. The donor label of this sample is uncertain. The rearrangement uses TRBV5-1 and TRBJ1-6; D is uncertain. The CDR3, as DNA: TGCGCCAGCAGCTTAACCGGGATATATAATTCACCCCTCCACTTT. Translated, it gives CASSLTGIYNSPLHF. The full variable domain, its missing parts supplied by reference TRBV5-1 and TRBJ1-6, is KAGVTQTPRYLIKTRGQQVTLSCSPISGHRSVSWYQQTPGQGLQFLFEYFSETQRNKGNFPGRFSGRQFSNSRSEMNVSTLELGDSALYLCASSLTGIYNSPLHFGNGTRLTVT.